Presented here are 21 T cell receptor beta chains from one specimen sequenced in a study of T cells in narcolepsy. Repertoires were generated with immunoSEQ multiplex PCR, while TCRdb's copy carries only in-frame clones and drops some. The table includes fewer than 35,000 clones, approximately 83% detected once. Material: CD45RA- memory CD4+ T cells from PBMCs. These receptors were collected from a human donor with narcolepsy.

This clone has only one observation. The rearrangement uses TRBV6-5 and TRBJ1-2; D unresolved. Germline V gives CDR1 MNHEY, CDR2 SVGAGI. The CDR3 runs 14 residues. V shed 7 bases and J shed 0 bases, with 12 bases lying between them. CDR3 DNA sequence: TGTGCCAGCACCGACGTGGCAGCTAACTATGGCTACACCTTC. Translating gives CASTDVAANYGYTF.

This clone was seen once. The chain has TRBV10-1 and TRBJ2-1; D remains unclear. CDR3 length equals 13 residues. Trimming cost V 6 bases and J 7 bases, with 13 bases left between them. Per the germline V gene, CDR1 is WNHNN and CDR2 is SYGVQD (reference sequence). CDR3 in DNA: TGCGCCAGCAGCAATACAGTTAAGAATGAGCAGTTCTTC. Amino acid sequence: CASSNTVKNEQFF.

The chain combines TRBV6-5 with TRBJ2-7, with D possibly matching TRBD1 (6 bases). The CDR3 runs to 15 residues. CDR1 is MNHEY, CDR2 SVGAGI, per germline. With 7 bases removed from V and 3 bases from J, the gap between germline ends came to 19 bases. DNA of the CDR3: TGTGCCAGCACCATACCGGCAGGGGTCGACTACGAGCAGTACTTC. It specifies CASTIPAGVDYEQYF.

This clone was seen just once. The CDR3 reads CASSFTGQGVENTIYF. The CDR3, as DNA: TGTGCCAGCAGCTTCACCGGACAGGGGGTAGAAAACACCATATATTTT. The gene calls are TRBV13 and TRBJ1-3; 10 bases match TRBD1. The CDR3 is 16 amino acids. Germline loops: CDR1 PRHDT, CDR2 FYEKMQ (reference sequence). Trimming removed 3 bases from V and 6 bases from J; junction bases left unmatched: 8.

V gene TRBV15 combines with J gene TRBJ2-6; D gene unclear. The germline V gene encodes CDR1 LNHNV and CDR2 YYDKDF (reference sequence). The V and J ends lost 3 bases and 0 bases respectively, with 6 bases between them. The CDR3 extends over 15 amino acids. The CDR3 loop is CATSRVSSGANVLTF. CDR3 DNA: TGTGCCACCAGCAGGGTGAGCTCTGGGGCCAACGTCCTGACTTTC. Full variable domain (missing parts from reference TRBV15 and TRBJ2-6): DAMVIQNPRYQVTQFGKPVTLSCSQTLNHNVMYWYQQKSSQAPKLLFHYYDKDFNNEADTPDNFQSRRPNTSFCFLDIRSPGLGDTAMYLCATSRVSSGANVLTFGAGSRLTVL.

The gene calls are TRBV5-1 and TRBJ1-6; D remains ambiguous. Looked up from germline, CDR1 is SGHRS and CDR2 is YFSETQ. V was shortened by 0 bases and J by 10 bases, with 14 bases between the two germline ends. This CDR3 has 15 amino acids. CDR3 sequence: CASSLASEGRSPLHF. DNA of the CDR3: TGCGCCAGCAGCTTGGCCTCGGAAGGGAGGTCACCCCTCCACTTT.

This chain connects TRBV6-1 to TRBJ1-5; TRBD1 might be the D (5 bases). The length of the CDR3 is 14 residues. From germline, CDR1 is MNHNS and CDR2 SASEGT. The V end was cut by 4 bases, the J end by 5 bases, with 12 bases between. CDR3 amino acids: CASSVRERDQPQHF. As DNA, the CDR3 is TGTGCCAGCAGTGTCAGGGAGCGCGATCAGCCCCAGCATTTT.

V gene TRBV9 combines with J gene TRBJ2-7; D might be TRBD1 (5 bases). Germline V lookup: CDR1 SGDLS, CDR2 YYNGEE. The CDR3 runs to 15 residues. Trimming took 4 bases from V and 7 from J, leaving 21 bases between them. The CDR3 protein is CASSQFQGPDSEQYF. In nucleotides, the CDR3 is TGTGCCAGCAGCCAATTTCAGGGTCCGGATTCTGAGCAGTACTTC.

The chain joins TRBV18 to TRBJ2-3; TRBD1 aligns across 8 bases. J was trimmed by 1 base and V by 0 bases; bases with no gene match: 0. The germline V gene has CDR1 KGHSH and CDR2 LQKENI. The CDR3 totals 15 residues. For the CDR3, the DNA is TGTGCCAGCTCACCACCGGGACAGGGCACAGATACGCAGTATTTT. Encoded protein: CASSPPGQGTDTQYF. The variable domain in full, with the rest retrieved from reference TRBV18 and TRBJ2-3, is NAGVMQNPRHLVRRRGQEARLRCSPMKGHSHVYWYRQLPEEGLKFMVYLQKENIIDESGMPKERFSAEFPKEGPSILRIQQVVRGDSAAYFCASSPPGQGTDTQYFGPGTRLTVL.

V gene TRBV7-2 combines with J gene TRBJ1-4, with D tentatively TRBD1 (6 bases). The germline V gene encodes CDR1 SGHTA and CDR2 FQGNSA. This CDR3 has 16 amino acids. Trimming took 5 bases from V and 5 from J, leaving 18 bases between them. CDR3 loop: CASSPVRGGTNEKLFF. The CDR3 DNA follows: TGTGCCAGCAGCCCAGTCCGGGGGGGCACGAATGAAAAACTGTTTTTT.

V is TRBV4-3 and J is TRBJ1-1, with D hard to call. V lost 1 base to trimming and J lost 3 bases, with 18 bases between them. There are 17 residues in the CDR3. CDR1 and CDR2 from the germline V gene are LGHNA and YSLEER. This chain's CDR3 is CASSQAFRNSWDTEAFF. Here the CDR3 DNA reads TGCGCCAGCAGCCAAGCGTTTAGAAACAGTTGGGACACTGAAGCTTTCTTT.

This sequence joins TRBV28 and TRBJ1-4; D possibly corresponds to TRBD1 (6 bases). In germline, CDR1 is MDHEN, CDR2 SYDVKM. The length of the CDR3 is 16 residues. Trimming took 5 bases from V and 0 from J, leaving 13 bases between them. CDR3 loop: CASSPAGHATNEKLFF. The CDR3 bases are TGTGCCAGCAGTCCGGCGGGACACGCAACTAATGAAAAACTGTTTTTT.

This rearrangement joins TRBV7-9 to TRBJ2-3; perhaps TRBD1 as D (7 bases). V lost 5 bases, J lost 2 bases, and 17 bases lay in between. Looked up from germline, CDR1 is SEHNR and CDR2 is FQNEAQ (reference sequence). The CDR3 extends over 16 amino acids. This CDR3 is CASSPGGNTYTDTQYF. CDR3 in DNA: TGTGCCAGCAGCCCAGGGGGGAACACCTACACAGATACGCAGTATTTT.

V is TRBV4-3 and J is TRBJ1-1; possibly TRBD1 for D (6 bases). Germline values: CDR1 LGHNA, CDR2 YSLEER. Trimming stripped 4 bases from V and 3 bases from J, with 12 bases between. This CDR3 spans 14 amino acids. The CDR3 nucleotides are TGCGCCAGCAGCCGAGGGGGGTGGGACACTGAAGCTTTCTTT. It specifies CASSRGGWDTEAFF.

The chain recombines TRBV2 with TRBJ2-7; 10 bases fit TRBD2. The CDR3 extends over 13 amino acids. Per the germline V gene, CDR1 is SNHLY and CDR2 is FYNNEI. The junction had 7 bases not matched to a gene; V was cut back by 9 bases and J by 5 bases. The CDR3 sequence: CASEPGLAHEQYF. CDR3 coding DNA: TGTGCCAGTGAACCGGGACTAGCGCACGAGCAGTACTTC.

The chain recombines TRBV11-2 with TRBJ1-3; D remains ambiguous. CDR3 length: 14 amino acids. With 6 bases removed from V and 0 bases from J, the gap between germline ends came to 9 bases. In germline, CDR1 is SGHAT, CDR2 FQNNGV. The CDR3 sequence: CASRKTDSGNTIYF. CDR3 coding DNA: TGTGCCAGCAGGAAAACGGACTCTGGAAACACCATATATTTT.

This chain connects TRBV18 to TRBJ1-5, with TRBD1 matching 7 bases. V gave up 6 bases and J gave up 4 bases; unmatched junction bases: 0. CDR3 length: 12 residues. Germline V gene data show CDR1 as KGHSH and CDR2 as LQKENI. The CDR3 region has the DNA TGTGCCAGCTCGACAGGGAATCAGCCCCAGCATTTT. It specifies CASSTGNQPQHF.

The chain links TRBV19 to TRBJ1-3; D is ambiguous. Trimming pared 5 bases from V and 3 bases from J, leaving 11 bases between. This CDR3 is 14 amino acids long. Germline V gene sequence: CDR1 LNHDA, CDR2 SQIVND (reference sequence). CDR3 DNA: TGTGCCAGTAGTTTCCCTAACATTGGAAACACCATATATTTT. The encoded protein is CASSFPNIGNTIYF.

The J gene is TRBJ2-3, the V gene TRBV11-1, with D perhaps matching TRBD1 (5 bases). Germline CDR1 reads SGHAT; CDR2 reads FQDESV (reference sequence). CDR3 size: 15 residues. V gave up 6 bases and J gave up 0 bases, with 13 bases separating them. The CDR3 nucleotides are TGTGCCAGCAGTACTACGACAGCTAGCACAGATACGCAGTATTTT. This encodes CASSTTTASTDTQYF. Based on the CDR3 plus reference TRBV11-1 and TRBJ2-3, the full variable domain is EAEVAQSPRYKITEKSQAVAFWCDPISGHATLYWYRQILGQGPELLVQFQDESVVDDSQLPKDRFSAERLKGVDSTLKIQPAELGDSAMYLCASSTTTASTDTQYFGPGTRLTVL.

The V gene is TRBV28, the J gene TRBJ1-2, with D possibly TRBD1 on 5 matching bases. The CDR3 runs to 14 residues. V lost 5 bases and J lost 2, with 12 bases in between. The V gene's germline CDR1 is MDHEN and CDR2 SYDVKM. CDR3 residues: CASSATGGNYGYTF. The CDR3 DNA reads TGTGCCAGCAGTGCCACGGGGGGAAACTATGGCTACACCTTC.

The chain uses TRBV30 and TRBJ2-5; 7 bases map to TRBD2. This CDR3 has 16 residues. Trimming cost V 4 bases and J 4 bases; bases outside gene matches: 15. Germline values: CDR1 GTSNPN, CDR2 SVGIG (reference sequence). CDR3 sequence: CAWTLGGGAGGETQYF. CDR3 nucleotides: TGTGCCTGGACCCTGGGGGGAGGGGCCGGCGGAGAGACCCAGTACTTC.